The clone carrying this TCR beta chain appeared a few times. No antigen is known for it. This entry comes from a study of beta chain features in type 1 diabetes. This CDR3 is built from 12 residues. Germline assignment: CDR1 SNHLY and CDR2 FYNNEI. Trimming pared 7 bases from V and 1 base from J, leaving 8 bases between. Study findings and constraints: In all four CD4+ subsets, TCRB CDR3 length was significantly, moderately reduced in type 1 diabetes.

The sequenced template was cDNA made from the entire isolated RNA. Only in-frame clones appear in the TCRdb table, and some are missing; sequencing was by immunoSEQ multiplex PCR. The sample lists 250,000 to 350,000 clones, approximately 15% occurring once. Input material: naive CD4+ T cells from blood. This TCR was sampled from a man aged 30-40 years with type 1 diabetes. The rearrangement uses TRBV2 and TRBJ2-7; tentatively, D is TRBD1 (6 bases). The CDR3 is CASNRESYEQYF. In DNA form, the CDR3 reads TGTGCCAGCAACAGGGAGTCCTACGAGCAGTACTTC. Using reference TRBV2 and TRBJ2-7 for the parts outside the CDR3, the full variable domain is EPEVTQTPSHQVTQMGQEVILRCVPISNHLYFYWYRQILGQKVEFLVSFYNNEISEKSEIFDDQFSVERPDGSNFTLKIRSTKLEDSAMYFCASNRESYEQYFGPGTRLTVT.